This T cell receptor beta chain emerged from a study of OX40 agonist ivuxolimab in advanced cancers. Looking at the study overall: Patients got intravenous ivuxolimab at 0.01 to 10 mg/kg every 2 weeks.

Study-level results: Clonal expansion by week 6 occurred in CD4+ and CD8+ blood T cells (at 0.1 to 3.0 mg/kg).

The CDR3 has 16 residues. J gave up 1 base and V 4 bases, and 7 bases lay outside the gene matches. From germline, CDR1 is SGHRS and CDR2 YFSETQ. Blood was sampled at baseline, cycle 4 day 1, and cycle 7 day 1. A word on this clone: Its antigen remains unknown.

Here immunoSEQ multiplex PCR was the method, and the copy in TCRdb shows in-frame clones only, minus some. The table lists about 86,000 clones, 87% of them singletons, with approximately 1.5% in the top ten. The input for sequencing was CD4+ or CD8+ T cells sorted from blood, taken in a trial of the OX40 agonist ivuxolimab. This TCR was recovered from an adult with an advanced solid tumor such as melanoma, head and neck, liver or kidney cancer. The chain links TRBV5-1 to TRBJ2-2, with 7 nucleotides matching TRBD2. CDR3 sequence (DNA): TGCGCCAGCAGCCAGAGGGGAGGGAAGAACACCGGGGAGCTGTTTTTT. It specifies CASSQRGGKNTGELFF. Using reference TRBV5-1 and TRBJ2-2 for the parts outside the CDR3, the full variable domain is KAGVTQTPRYLIKTRGQQVTLSCSPISGHRSVSWYQQTPGQGLQFLFEYFSETQRNKGNFPGRFSGRQFSNSRSEMNVSTLELGDSALYLCASSQRGGKNTGELFFGEGSRLTVL.